This T cell receptor (beta chain) was recovered during a study of blood T cell repertoires in COVID-19. Looking at the study overall: The origin of the acute and convalescent COVID-19 samples was the United States, Italy and Spain. The cDNA or gDNA used as material had been derived from T cells, B-cell-depleted T cells, or PBMCs.

The V end was cut by 6 bases, the J end by 10 bases, with 13 bases between. Germline V gene sequence: CDR1 MNHEY, CDR2 SVGEGT. The CDR3 spans 13 residues. Methods used by the authors: From reference gene primer amplification, estimates of nucleated cell counts were derived. This table comes from immunoSEQ multiplex PCR, and its TCRdb copy is limited to in-frame clones, with some not included. V, J and clone size derive from that table, while D and trimming were established from the DNA sequence. The sample gives fewer than 200,000 clones, about nine tenths of which show up once; nearly 0.55% is in the top ten.

The J gene is TRBJ1-6, the V gene TRBV6-2 or TRBV6-3; D gene ambiguous. Sequenced sample: peripheral blood. This TCR came from a man aged 50-60 years with acute or convalescent COVID-19. CDR3 loop: CASSGSLESPLHF. Written as DNA, the CDR3 is TGTGCCAGCAGCGGTTCATTGGAGTCACCCCTCCACTTT.